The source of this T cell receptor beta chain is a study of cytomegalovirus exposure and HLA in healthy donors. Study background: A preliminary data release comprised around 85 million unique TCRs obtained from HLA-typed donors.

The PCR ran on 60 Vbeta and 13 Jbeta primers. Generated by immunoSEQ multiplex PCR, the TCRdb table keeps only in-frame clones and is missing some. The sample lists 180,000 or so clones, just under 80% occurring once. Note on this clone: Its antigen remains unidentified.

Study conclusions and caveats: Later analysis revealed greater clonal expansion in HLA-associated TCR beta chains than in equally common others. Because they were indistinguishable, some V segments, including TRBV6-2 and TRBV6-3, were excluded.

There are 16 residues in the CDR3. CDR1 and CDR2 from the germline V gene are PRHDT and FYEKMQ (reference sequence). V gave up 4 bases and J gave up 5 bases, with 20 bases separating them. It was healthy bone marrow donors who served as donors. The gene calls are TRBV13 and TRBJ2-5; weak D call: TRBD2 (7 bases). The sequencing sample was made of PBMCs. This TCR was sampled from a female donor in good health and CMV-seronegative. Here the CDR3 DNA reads TGTGCCAGCAGCTCCCCCTGGGGGGGGGCGTGGGAGACCCAGTACTTC. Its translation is CASSSPWGGAWETQYF.